This is a list of T cell receptor beta chains from one sample in a study of blood T cell repertoires in COVID-19. Using immunoSEQ multiplex PCR, the repertoire was profiled, and TCRdb retains in-frame clones only, with some absent. Here the sample spans 55,000 to 75,000 clones, about 80% being singletons. Sample: peripheral blood. These receptors were obtained from a man between 65 and 79 years old who had recovered from COVID-19. The CDR3 runs from the conserved cysteine through the conserved F or W. Each record gives: J gene, V gene, clone size, D gene, CDR3 protein, CDR3 DNA. The D gene is left open where the match is weak. Only some rows state a clone size, as once, few, many or a class for expanded clones.

j_gene: TRBJ2-2
v_gene: TRBV19
abundance: NA
d_gene: NA
CDR3aa: CASKYGGRNTGELFF
CDR3nt: TGTGCCAGTAAATACGGGGGGCGGAACACCGGGGAGCTGTTTTTT

j_gene: TRBJ2-1
v_gene: TRBV4-3
abundance: NA
d_gene: TRBD2
CDR3aa: CASSLSRGLAGGFNEQFF
CDR3nt: TGCGCCAGCAGCCTTTCTCGGGGGCTAGCGGGAGGGTTCAATGAGCAGTTCTTC

j_gene: TRBJ1-6
v_gene: TRBV5-1
abundance: NA
d_gene: NA
CDR3aa: CASSTGQPSSYNSPLHF
CDR3nt: TGCGCCAGCAGCACTGGACAGCCCAGCTCCTATAATTCACCCCTCCACTTT

j_gene: TRBJ1-3
v_gene: TRBV28
abundance: NA
d_gene: NA
CDR3aa: CASSFSEGNTIYF
CDR3nt: TGTGCCAGCAGTTTCTCCGAGGGAAACACCATATATTTT

j_gene: TRBJ2-7
v_gene: TRBV29-1
abundance: NA
d_gene: TRBD1
CDR3aa: CSLTRDRGRPFSYEQYF
CDR3nt: TGCAGCCTAACCCGGGACAGGGGAAGACCTTTCTCCTACGAGCAGTACTTC

j_gene: TRBJ2-7
v_gene: TRBV13
abundance: NA
d_gene: NA
CDR3aa: CASSFSQGFSGTISEQYF
CDR3nt: TGTGCCAGCAGCTTCTCCCAAGGTTTCAGCGGGACAATCTCCGAGCAGTACTTC

j_gene: TRBJ2-7
v_gene: TRBV5-1
abundance: few
d_gene: NA
CDR3aa: CASSLGFTPGNYEQYF
CDR3nt: TGCGCCAGCAGCTTGGGGTTCACCCCAGGCAATTACGAGCAGTACTTC

j_gene: TRBJ1-2
v_gene: TRBV7-2
abundance: NA
d_gene: NA
CDR3aa: CASSLGREIYGYTF
CDR3nt: TGTGCCAGCAGCTTAGGGCGGGAGATTTATGGCTACACCTTC

j_gene: TRBJ2-1
v_gene: TRBV20-1
abundance: NA
d_gene: TRBD1
CDR3aa: CSASLGQGYNEQFF
CDR3nt: TGCAGTGCTAGTTTGGGACAGGGATACAATGAGCAGTTCTTC

j_gene: TRBJ2-1
v_gene: TRBV19
abundance: NA
d_gene: NA
CDR3aa: CASSAVYNEQFF
CDR3nt: TGTGCCAGTAGTGCCGTCTATAATGAGCAGTTCTTC

j_gene: TRBJ1-1
v_gene: TRBV19
abundance: NA
d_gene: NA
CDR3aa: CASSTTGNTEAFF
CDR3nt: TGTGCCAGTAGCACGACAGGGAACACTGAAGCTTTCTTT

j_gene: TRBJ2-2
v_gene: TRBV7-9
abundance: few
d_gene: NA
CDR3aa: CASSLWLANTGELFF
CDR3nt: TGTGCCAGCAGCTTATGGCTCGCGAACACCGGGGAGCTGTTTTTT

j_gene: TRBJ1-2
v_gene: TRBV10-3
abundance: NA
d_gene: TRBD1
CDR3aa: CAIMMGTGGNYGYTF
CDR3nt: TGTGCCATCATGATGGGGACAGGAGGGAACTATGGCTACACCTTC

j_gene: TRBJ2-1
v_gene: TRBV7-9
abundance: NA
d_gene: TRBD2
CDR3aa: CASSPGLAGVYEQFF
CDR3nt: TGTGCCAGCAGCCCGGGACTAGCGGGAGTCTATGAGCAGTTCTTC

j_gene: TRBJ1-5
v_gene: TRBV18
abundance: NA
d_gene: TRBD1
CDR3aa: CASSNQGRDRDEQPQHF
CDR3nt: TGTGCCAGCTCCAACCAAGGCCGGGACAGGGATGAGCAGCCCCAGCATTTT

j_gene: TRBJ2-3
v_gene: TRBV19
abundance: NA
d_gene: NA
CDR3aa: CASSIQGTDTQYF
CDR3nt: TGTGCCAGTAGTATACAGGGCACAGATACGCAGTATTTT

j_gene: TRBJ2-2
v_gene: TRBV4-1
abundance: NA
d_gene: TRBD1
CDR3aa: CASSQPGTGGLLTGELFF
CDR3nt: TGCGCCAGCAGCCAACCCGGGACAGGGGGCCTATTGACCGGGGAGCTGTTTTTT

j_gene: TRBJ1-1
v_gene: TRBV7-2
abundance: NA
d_gene: NA
CDR3aa: CASSFDTAYLMNTEAFF
CDR3nt: TGTGCCAGCAGCTTTGACACAGCTTACCTCATGAACACTGAAGCTTTCTTT

j_gene: TRBJ2-2
v_gene: TRBV3-1/TRBV3-2
abundance: NA
d_gene: TRBD2
CDR3aa: CASSLRTSGGTGELFF
CDR3nt: TGTGCCAGCAGCTTACGGACTAGCGGGGGTACCGGGGAGCTGTTTTTT

j_gene: TRBJ1-1
v_gene: TRBV3-1/TRBV3-2
abundance: NA
d_gene: TRBD1
CDR3aa: CASSHGTGRTEAFF
CDR3nt: TGTGCCAGCAGCCACGGGACAGGGCGCACTGAAGCTTTCTTT

j_gene: TRBJ1-1
v_gene: TRBV18
abundance: few
d_gene: NA
CDR3aa: CASSPGEAAFF
CDR3nt: TGTGCCAGCTCACCGGGTGAGGCGGCTTTCTTT

j_gene: TRBJ1-5
v_gene: TRBV5-1
abundance: NA
d_gene: TRBD1
CDR3aa: CASSLYGDSSNQPQHF
CDR3nt: TGCGCCAGCAGCTTGTACGGGGACAGTAGCAATCAGCCCCAGCATTTT

j_gene: TRBJ1-3
v_gene: TRBV9
abundance: NA
d_gene: TRBD1
CDR3aa: CASSATDGTGGTGNTIYF
CDR3nt: TGTGCCAGCAGCGCAACCGACGGGACAGGGGGTACTGGAAACACCATATATTTT

j_gene: TRBJ2-1
v_gene: TRBV6-6
abundance: NA
d_gene: NA
CDR3aa: CASSLGQGSLGSYNEQFF
CDR3nt: TGTGCCAGCAGTCTGGGGCAGGGCTCATTGGGTTCCTACAATGAGCAGTTCTTC

j_gene: TRBJ2-1
v_gene: TRBV18
abundance: NA
d_gene: TRBD2
CDR3aa: CASSSLAGSSYNEQFF
CDR3nt: TGTGCCAGCTCAAGCCTAGCGGGTAGCTCCTACAATGAGCAGTTCTTC

j_gene: TRBJ2-1
v_gene: TRBV5-1
abundance: NA
d_gene: TRBD2
CDR3aa: CASNPLAGGNNEQFF
CDR3nt: TGCGCCAGCAACCCCCTAGCGGGAGGGAACAATGAGCAGTTCTTC

j_gene: TRBJ2-2
v_gene: TRBV9
abundance: NA
d_gene: TRBD2
CDR3aa: CASSASSGHTGELFF
CDR3nt: TGTGCCAGCAGCGCATCTAGCGGTCACACCGGGGAGCTGTTTTTT

j_gene: TRBJ1-1
v_gene: TRBV6-2/TRBV6-3
abundance: NA
d_gene: TRBD1
CDR3aa: CASSPLDRRGTEAFF
CDR3nt: TGTGCCAGCAGTCCCCTGGACAGGCGGGGTACTGAAGCTTTCTTT

j_gene: TRBJ2-3
v_gene: TRBV15
abundance: NA
d_gene: TRBD2
CDR3aa: CATSRGLSGRGTDTQYF
CDR3nt: TGTGCCACCAGCAGAGGCCTTAGCGGGAGGGGCACAGATACGCAGTATTTT

j_gene: TRBJ1-5
v_gene: TRBV27
abundance: NA
d_gene: NA
CDR3aa: CASSFRTDSNQPQHF
CDR3nt: TGTGCCAGCAGTTTTCGGACAGATAGCAATCAGCCCCAGCATTTT

j_gene: TRBJ2-5
v_gene: TRBV9
abundance: NA
d_gene: TRBD2
CDR3aa: CASSVGAGTVETQYF
CDR3nt: TGTGCCAGCAGCGTAGGAGCGGGGACCGTAGAGACCCAGTACTTC

j_gene: TRBJ1-6
v_gene: TRBV11-2
abundance: NA
d_gene: TRBD1
CDR3aa: CASSLTGTGFNSPLHF
CDR3nt: TGTGCCAGCAGCTTAACCGGGACAGGGTTTAATTCACCCCTCCACTTT

j_gene: TRBJ1-1
v_gene: TRBV5-1
abundance: few
d_gene: TRBD1
CDR3aa: CASSWGQGLDTEAFF
CDR3nt: TGCGCCAGCAGCTGGGGACAGGGTTTGGACACTGAAGCTTTCTTT

j_gene: TRBJ2-3
v_gene: TRBV19
abundance: NA
d_gene: NA
CDR3aa: CASSIKGAPTDTQYF
CDR3nt: TGTGCCAGTAGTATAAAAGGGGCCCCCACAGATACGCAGTATTTT

j_gene: TRBJ2-7
v_gene: TRBV7-8
abundance: NA
d_gene: NA
CDR3aa: CASSLSIEQYF
CDR3nt: TGTGCCAGCAGCCTTTCCATCGAGCAGTACTTC

j_gene: TRBJ2-7
v_gene: TRBV11-2
abundance: NA
d_gene: TRBD2
CDR3aa: CASRWNSGLPSYEQYF
CDR3nt: TGTGCCAGCAGATGGAATAGCGGGCTACCCTCCTACGAGCAGTACTTC